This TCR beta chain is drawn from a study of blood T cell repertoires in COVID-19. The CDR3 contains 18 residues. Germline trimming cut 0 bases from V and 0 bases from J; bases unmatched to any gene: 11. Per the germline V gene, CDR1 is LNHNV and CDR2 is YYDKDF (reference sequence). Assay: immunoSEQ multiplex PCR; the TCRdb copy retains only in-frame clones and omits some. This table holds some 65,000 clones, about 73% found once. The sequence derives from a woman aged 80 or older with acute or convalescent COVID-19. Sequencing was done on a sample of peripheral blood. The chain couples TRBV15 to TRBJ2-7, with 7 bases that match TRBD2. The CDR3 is CATSRDPPTSVSSYEQYF. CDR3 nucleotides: TGTGCCACCAGCAGAGATCCCCCTACTAGCGTCAGCTCCTACGAGCAGTACTTC.